This TCR beta chain was captured in a study of cytomegalovirus exposure and HLA in healthy donors. Study background: Earlier, about 179 million T cells were analyzed, and some 120 million unique TCR beta sequences were found among them. Findings and limits, study-wide: Sequencing likely produced, as an artifact, a cluster of highly shared sequence variants. A few chains linked to CMV were shown in vitro to be specific for CMV antigens.

This clone was seen once. As yet, its antigen is unknown. The length of the CDR3 is 16 residues. The germline V gene encodes CDR1 SGHTA and CDR2 FQGNSA. The ends were cut back, 2 bases at V and 2 bases at J, with 13 bases in the middle. In the PCR, 60 Vbeta and 13 Jbeta primers were used. Libraries were prepared by immunoSEQ multiplex PCR; TCRdb keeps only in-frame clonotypes and omits some of them. The table lists more than 130,000 clones, about 78% of them singletons. This chain links TRBV7-2 with TRBJ1-5; maybe TRBD1 (5 bases). Sequenced sample: PBMCs. This receptor was obtained from a man between 40 and 49 years old in good health and CMV-seropositive. Written as DNA, the CDR3 is TGTGCCAGCAGCTTATTCACGGACACCGGCAATCAGCCCCAGCATTTT. Its translation: CASSLFTDTGNQPQHF.